The 21 T cell receptor beta chains given below trace back to one sample, sequenced in a study of OX40 agonist ivuxolimab in advanced cancers. Assay: immunoSEQ multiplex PCR; the TCRdb copy retains only in-frame clones and omits some. In the table there are approximately 94,000 clones, 84% of which are singletons. This sample comprised CD4+ or CD8+ T cells sorted from blood, obtained in a trial of the OX40 agonist ivuxolimab. The receptors were gathered from an adult with an advanced solid tumor such as melanoma, head and neck, liver or kidney cancer.

The rearrangement joins TRBV6-6 to TRBJ2-5; unclear D gene. V lost 5 bases and J 9 bases, leaving 10 bases between the germline ends. Per germline, CDR1 MNHNY and CDR2 SVGAGI (reference sequence). The CDR3 contains 11 residues. Here the CDR3 reads CASSPGEAQYF. The CDR3 DNA sequence: TGTGCCAGCAGTCCTGGAGAAGCCCAGTACTTC.

The chain carries TRBV30 and TRBJ1-5; D remains unclear. The V gene lost 2 bases and the J gene lost 7 bases, with 12 bases spanning the gap. In germline, CDR1 is GTSNPN, CDR2 SVGIG (reference sequence). The CDR3 has 13 residues. CDR3 DNA sequence: TGTGCCTGGAGTCCCGGGGATCGGCAGCCCCAGCATTTT. This gives the protein CAWSPGDRQPQHF.

The J gene is TRBJ2-5, the V gene TRBV7-9; 8 bases are a match to TRBD2. CDR3 length equals 13 residues. Per the germline V gene, CDR1 is SEHNR and CDR2 is FQNEAQ (reference sequence). After removal of 5 bases from V and 5 bases from J, the junction contained 4 bases not matched to a gene. CDR3 residues: CASSLGLAETQYF. Here the CDR3 DNA reads TGTGCCAGCAGCCTCGGACTAGCTGAGACCCAGTACTTC.

The J gene is TRBJ1-2, the V gene TRBV28; 9 nucleotides align to TRBD1. The CDR3 runs 15 residues. Per the germline V gene, CDR1 is MDHEN and CDR2 is SYDVKM. Unmatched junction bases numbered 10, after V lost 7 bases and J lost 4 bases. CDR3 protein: CASTPRDRAFYGYTF. The CDR3 DNA follows: TGTGCCAGCACCCCCCGGGACAGGGCGTTCTATGGCTACACCTTC.

The CDR3 DNA is TGTGCCAGCAGTTCCAAGACAGGGGAGGTGTACGAGCAGTACTTC. The encoded protein is CASSSKTGEVYEQYF. The chain has TRBV28 and TRBJ2-7; 8 bases align to TRBD1. The germline CDR1 and CDR2 sequences are MDHEN and SYDVKM. CDR3 size: 15 residues. The trim removed 4 bases at V and 4 bases at J, leaving 9 bases unmatched.

V is TRBV6-5 and J is TRBJ2-5, with a weak D call TRBD2 (5 bases). Between the trimmed V and J ends, which lost 5 bases and 0 bases, there was a span of 13 bases. The V gene's germline CDR1 is MNHEY and CDR2 SVGAGI. This CDR3 has 15 amino acids. The CDR3 nucleotides are TGTGCCAGCAGTGCCAGTGGGGAGAACCAAGAGACCCAGTACTTC. The encoded protein is CASSASGENQETQYF.

This clone was seen more than once but under ten times. This chain links TRBV2 with TRBJ1-5; perhaps TRBD1 as D (5 bases). The germline V gene has CDR1 SNHLY and CDR2 FYNNEI. The CDR3 length is 13 residues. Deletions cut 6 bases from V and 4 bases from J, with 10 bases between. DNA for the CDR3: TGTGCCAGCAGCGGGGACTTTAATCAGCCCCAGCATTTT. This gives the protein CASSGDFNQPQHF.

There are a few counts of this clone. The V call is TRBV28, the J call TRBJ1-6; D ambiguous. Trimming shortened V by 10 bases and J by 6 bases, and 10 bases separated the two germline ends. The CDR3 covers 12 residues. In germline, CDR1 is MDHEN, CDR2 SYDVKM. This chain's CDR3 is CATGLLNSPLHF. CDR3 coding DNA: TGTGCCACCGGACTGCTTAATTCACCCCTCCACTTT.

The rearrangement uses TRBV23-1 and TRBJ2-7, with D unresolved. TRBV23-1 is labeled an ORF, and its function is uncertain. The V end was cut by 4 bases, the J end by 5 bases, with 6 bases between. This CDR3 comprises 11 residues. CDR3 sequence: CASSPLHEQYV. CDR3 bases: TGCGCCAGCAGTCCCCTCCACGAGCAGTACGTC.

In its sample, this clone was seen a few times. The rearrangement links TRBV2 to TRBJ1-6, with unresolved D. This CDR3 is built from 12 residues. Per the germline V gene, CDR1 is SNHLY and CDR2 is FYNNEI. V was cut by 8 bases and J by 7 bases, with 9 bases left in between. DNA for the CDR3: TGTGCCAGCTCGTCGGGGAATTCACCCCTCCACTTT. This codes for CASSSGNSPLHF.

The CDR3 is CAISELMRAVSGTDTQYF. CDR3 bases: TGTGCCATCAGTGAGTTGATGCGGGCTGTTAGTGGCACAGATACGCAGTATTTT. The genes are TRBV10-3 and TRBJ2-3; the D gene is possibly TRBD2 (5 bases). CDR1 and CDR2 from the germline V gene are ENHRY and SYGVKD. Trimming cost V 1 base and J 1 base, with 18 bases left between them. The length of the CDR3 is 18 residues.

As regards this clone: The sample contains more than one DNA sequence encoding this CDR3. The J gene is TRBJ1-6, the V gene TRBV18; tentative D call: TRBD1 (6 bases). The CDR3 is 14 residues long. The V gene lost 2 bases and the J gene lost 8 bases, with 10 bases spanning the gap. Germline values: CDR1 KGHSH, CDR2 LQKENI. The CDR3, as DNA: TGTGCCAGCTCACCAGCGGGGGCTGATTCACCCCTCCACTTT. It encodes CASSPAGADSPLHF.

The J gene is TRBJ2-5, the V gene TRBV2; D unresolved. Trimming took 5 bases from V and 2 from J, leaving 6 bases between them. CDR1 SNHLY and CDR2 FYNNEI come from the germline V gene. The CDR3 has 12 amino acids. This chain's CDR3 is CASSYSQETQYF. The DNA for the CDR3 is TGTGCCAGCAGTTACAGTCAAGAGACCCAGTACTTC.

The chain carries TRBV21-1 and TRBJ1-6; the listed D gene, TRBD1, was not tested against the DNA. TRBV21-1 is a pseudogene locus. CDR3 length: 15 residues. The CDR3 region is CASSKEGDRNSPLHF. The CDR3 DNA reads as TGTGCCAGCAGCAAAGAGGGGGACAGAAATTCACCCCTCCACTTT.

The chain employs TRBV5-4 and TRBJ1-5; D ambiguous. There are 14 residues in the CDR3. V was shortened by 4 bases and J by 5 bases, with 13 bases between the two germline ends. Per germline, CDR1 SGHNT and CDR2 YYREEE (reference sequence). The CDR3 bases are TGTGCCAGCAGCAATTTTGGGGTCGATCAGCCCCAGCATTTT. The encoded protein is CASSNFGVDQPQHF.

V usage is TRBV6-5 and J usage is TRBJ1-6, with D hard to call. In germline, CDR1 is MNHEY, CDR2 SVGAGI. Trimming pared 3 bases from V and 10 bases from J, leaving 7 bases between. CDR3 size: 12 residues. This chain's CDR3 is CASSYRGSPLHF. The CDR3 DNA reads as TGTGCCAGCAGTTATAGAGGATCACCCCTCCACTTT.

V gene TRBV10-2 combines with J gene TRBJ2-7; TRBD1 matches at 9 bases. After removal of 5 bases from V and 3 bases from J, the junction contained 2 bases not matched to a gene. The CDR3 runs 13 residues. Germline loops: CDR1 WSHSY, CDR2 SAAADI. CDR3 bases: TGCGCCAGCAGTCGGACAGGGGACTACGAGCAGTACGTC. Protein product: CASSRTGDYEQYV.

This rearrangement joins TRBV19 to TRBJ1-1; D ambiguous. This CDR3 is 13 amino acids long. Germline loops: CDR1 LNHDA, CDR2 SQIVND (reference sequence). The V end lost 4 bases, the J end lost 2 bases, and 8 bases lay between the germline ends. The DNA of the CDR3 is TGTGCCAGTAGTAGGGATACAAACACTGAAGCTTTCTTT. It codes for CASSRDTNTEAFF. The variable domain in full, completed from reference TRBV19 and TRBJ1-1, reads DGGITQSPKYLFRKEGQNVTLSCEQNLNHDAMYWYRQDPGQGLRLIYYSQIVNDFQKGDIAEGYSVSREKKESFPLTVTSAQKNPTAFYLCASSRDTNTEAFFGQGTRLTVV.

The V call is TRBV19, the J call TRBJ2-2; TRBD1 is a possible D gene (6 bases). This CDR3 contains 15 residues. Germline CDR1 and CDR2: LNHDA and SQIVND (reference sequence). Trimming stripped 6 bases from V and 5 bases from J, with 16 bases between. CDR3 DNA: TGTGCCAGTAGCATAACAGGGACGGAGACCGGGGAGCTGTTTTTT. The encoded protein is CASSITGTETGELFF.

The chain recombines TRBV6-1 with TRBJ2-2; 13 positions match TRBD2. CDR3 length equals 17 residues. The V gene end was trimmed by 6 bases and the J gene end by 6 bases; junction bases not matched to a gene: 10. Germline CDR1 is MNHNS and CDR2 is SASEGT. CDR3 coding DNA: TGTGCCAGCAGGGAATTGACTAGCGGGGGGATTGCCGGGGAGCTGTTTTTT. As protein: CASRELTSGGIAGELFF.

V is TRBV6-5 and J is TRBJ2-1, with D perhaps matching TRBD2 (6 bases). The CDR3 is made up of 15 amino acids. The germline V gene encodes CDR1 MNHEY and CDR2 SVGAGI. The V and J ends lost 6 bases and 0 bases respectively, with 12 bases between them. The CDR3: CASRQGGSSYNEQFF. The CDR3, as DNA: TGTGCCAGCAGGCAAGGAGGGAGCTCCTACAATGAGCAGTTCTTC.